The clone carrying this T cell receptor beta chain occurred many times. Its matching antigen is unknown. This record comes from a study of T-cell memory formation after mild COVID-19. Study-level points and caveats: Memory from before infection featured some responding clones, which suggests cross-reactive memory joined.

The V gene end was trimmed by 4 bases and the J gene end by 3 bases; junction bases not matched to a gene: 4. CDR1 is SGHRS, CDR2 YFSETQ, per germline. The CDR3 is made up of 15 amino acids. TCRdb independently ran MiXCR on the 5' RACE reads; one entry per CDR3 protein. In the table there are about 560,000 distinct CDR3 sequences, roughly 20% of which are singletons. The sequence was collected from an adult woman who had mild COVID-19 (a few samples of this study predate the infection). Cell type and time point are not known. The sample consisted of PBMCs or a T cell subset sorted from them (not recorded which). The chain carries TRBV5-1 and TRBJ2-2, with TRBD1 matching over 9 bases. The CDR3 protein is CASSIRDRDTGELFF. The CDR3 DNA reads TGCGCCAGCAGCATCCGGGACAGGGACACCGGGGAGCTGTTTTTT.